The entry below describes one T cell receptor (beta chain). Study processing details: Scientists estimated how many nucleated cells there were by amplifying reference gene primers. Produced via immunoSEQ multiplex PCR; TCRdb's table is partial and in-frame only. The DNA gave D and trimming, while V, J and clone size come from that table. The data show 65,000 or so clones, roughly 80% seen once. The data originate from a study of blood T cell repertoires in COVID-19. At the level of the study: From the United States, Italy and Spain came samples of acute and convalescent COVID-19. The cDNA or gDNA used as material had been derived from T cells, B-cell-depleted T cells, or PBMCs.

The CDR3 totals 15 residues. The V end was cut by 0 bases, the J end by 5 bases, with 11 bases between. The germline V gene has CDR1 SGHRS and CDR2 YFSETQ. The TCR was taken from a human donor in a cohort sampled during active COVID-19. Input material: peripheral blood. The chain employs TRBV5-1 and TRBJ1-4; D gene unclear. DNA of the CDR3: TGCGCCAGCAGCTTGGCCTTAGATTACAATGAAAAACTGTTTTTT. Translated, it gives CASSLALDYNEKLFF. The whole variable domain, filled in from reference TRBV5-1 and TRBJ1-4, reads KAGVTQTPRYLIKTRGQQVTLSCSPISGHRSVSWYQQTPGQGLQFLFEYFSETQRNKGNFPGRFSGRQFSNSRSEMNVSTLELGDSALYLCASSLALDYNEKLFFGSGTQLSVL.